This TCR beta chain appears in the sequencing data of a study of blood T cell repertoires in COVID-19 (TCRdb year 2020). Concerning the study at large: The collaborator samples originated in the United States, Italy and Spain and spanned the acute and convalescent phases of COVID-19. The material from the prospective study consisted of cDNA or gDNA derived from T cells, B-cell-depleted T cells, or PBMCs. Subjects who had been exposed to COVID-19, were actively infected with it, or had recovered from it provided the deeply sampled blood TCRbeta repertoires that made up the dataset. The repertoires were made available in a free public database intended to serve as a resource for research on the immune response to SARS-CoV-2. Samples were obtained from the ongoing ImmuneRACE study (first 160 participants) and from 950 to 1,500 subjects provided by 6 global collaborators. Sample metadata almost always included a de-identified subject ID, COVID-19 status, age in years and sex. HLA class I and class II types, where available, came from metadata supplied by the sample provider rather than from assay-based typing. General conclusions and limits of the study: The amount of clinical and demographic metadata varied by source and participant and was provided uncurated.

The collaborating institutions used their own protocols to collect whole blood in K2EDTA tubes. For TCRbeta analysis, collaborator samples were shipped as frozen whole blood, as isolated PBMCs, or as DNA extracted from either sample type. The immunoSEQ Assay, a bias-controlled multiplex PCR, was used to amplify TCRbeta CDR3 regions from genomic DNA. The original methods were these. Nucleated cell counts per sample were estimated from amplification of reference gene primers within the assay. To quantify the absolute abundance of each unique TCRbeta CDR3 rearrangement, sequence reads were collapsed and filtered. For each sample, productive Simpson clonality was calculated by taking the square root of Simpson's diversity index across productive rearrangements. This is the immuneACCESS table as TCRdb keeps it, with only in-frame sequences that have V and J called. A part of the clones is gone; compared with another copy, unresolved V genes explain less than half, and the rest is unexplained. Clone size and V and J calls were adopted from that table, with D and trimming inferred from the DNA. A total of under 250,000 clones appear in this sample, 65% to 85% of them only once. The ten biggest clones cover about 8% of the sample.

For this clone: Its binding antigen is unknown. It has no much larger one-base neighbor in the sample; base qualities were not kept.

V is clipped by 2 bases and J by 7 bases, and the sequence between their germline boundaries is 9 bases long. The CDR3 numbers 14 residues from cysteine through phenylalanine. Only the CDR3 DNA is retained, 42 bases long and in frame from the first base. Based on the germline V gene, the CDR1 and CDR2 sequences are MNHEY and SVGAGI. The V and J segments used are TRBV6-5 and TRBJ1-6; no D gene can be assigned with confidence. Sequencing was performed on peripheral blood. This receptor was taken from a woman aged 80 or older with acute or convalescent COVID-19. The CDR3 amino acid sequence is: CASSYLSGNSPLHF. The DNA is TGTGCCAGCAGTTACCTCAGCGGGAATTCACCCCTCCACTTT.